The T cell receptor (beta chain) described here comes from a study of shared clonotypes between healthy human individuals. Study-wide results and limits: An expected dependence of interdonor clonotype sharing on sequencing depth was noted. Between a handful of donors, naive CD4 clonotypes were shared at a level of around 4.9%. Generation probabilities were higher for clonotypes shared across all four sorted-subset donors than for unshared ones.

Germline CDR1 and CDR2: WSHSY and SAAADI. This CDR3 region has 10 residues. V was pared by 8 bases and J by 2 bases, with 4 bases between. Points on this clone: The antigen remains unidentified.

As defined, naive CD8 cells were CD45RO-negative and positively selected for CCR7, with terminally differentiated effector memory CD45RA+ cells excluded. Template for every sorted-subset replicate PCR totaled about 0.2 ug DNA, around 32,000 T cell genomes. Profiled with immunoSEQ multiplex PCR; TCRdb holds only in-frame clones, not every one. The sample holds 750,000 to 1,000,000 clones, about 92% seen once. The chain employs TRBV10-2 and TRBJ2-7; D is uncertain. Material: naive CD8+ T cells sorted from blood. The clonotype was recovered from a man younger than 40 in good health. CDR3 nucleotide sequence: TGCGCCAGCTACGCCTACGAGCAGTACTTC. Protein: CASYAYEQYF.